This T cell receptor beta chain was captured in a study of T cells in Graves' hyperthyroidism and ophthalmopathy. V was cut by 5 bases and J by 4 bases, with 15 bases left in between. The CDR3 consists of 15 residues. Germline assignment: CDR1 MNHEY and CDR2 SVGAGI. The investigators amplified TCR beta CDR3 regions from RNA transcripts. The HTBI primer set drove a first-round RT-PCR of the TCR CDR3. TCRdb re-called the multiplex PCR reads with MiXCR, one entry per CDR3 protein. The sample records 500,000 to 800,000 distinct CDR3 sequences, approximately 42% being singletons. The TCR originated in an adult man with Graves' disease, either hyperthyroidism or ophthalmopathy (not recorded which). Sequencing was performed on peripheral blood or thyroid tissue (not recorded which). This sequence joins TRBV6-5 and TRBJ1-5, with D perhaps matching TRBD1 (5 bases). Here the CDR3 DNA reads TGTGCCAGCAGTGCACAGGTGGCTCGAAATCAGCCCCAGCATTTT. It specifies CASSAQVARNQPQHF.